This T cell receptor beta chain is drawn from a study of T cell responses to AZD1222 COVID-19 vaccine. Study-level points and caveats: Increases in Spike-specific TCR breadth and depth were seen after two AZD1222 doses. Donors, mostly white British, included more females; clonal diversity was possibly underestimated.

This clone has more than one count but fewer than ten. The target antigen is unknown. The V and J ends lost 6 bases and 6 bases, in that order; junction bases with no gene match: 2. The CDR3 spans 13 residues. Germline CDR1 reads ENHRY; CDR2 reads SYGVKD. The table came from immunoSEQ multiplex PCR; TCRdb's copy has only in-frame clones and leaves some out. Seen here are under 60,000 clones, 89% observed once, and the top ten hold less than 6%. Pooled together were second doses at about 4 or about 12 weeks. The clonotype comes from an adult who received the AZD1222 COVID-19 vaccine. V gene TRBV10-3 combines with J gene TRBJ2-1, with 10 bases that match TRBD1. Sequences were derived from peripheral blood, sampled 28 days after the second AZD1222 dose. CDR3 nucleotide sequence: TGTGCCATCAGCGGGACAGGGGTCAATGAGCAGTTCTTC. This gives the protein CAISGTGVNEQFF.